The entry that follows covers one TCR beta chain sequence. Germline trimming cut 7 bases from V and 4 bases from J; bases unmatched to any gene: 8. In germline, CDR1 is DFQATT, CDR2 SNEGSKA (reference sequence). The CDR3 contains 13 residues. The entry originates in a study of T-cell reconstitution after alpha-beta-depleted transplantation in children. A TCRbeta library incorporating unique molecular identifiers was prepared. TCRdb re-analysed the PCR reads in MiXCR, keeping a single row per CDR3 protein. Here the sample spans fewer than 550,000 distinct CDR3 sequences, approximately 10% being singletons.

Specimen: PBMCs from the stem cell graft donor, collected from the stem cell graft. This TCR was recovered from a human donor who donated a stem cell graft to a child with acute myeloid leukemia. This chain joins TRBV20-1 and TRBJ2-3, with 7 nucleotides matching TRBD1. The CDR3 sequence: CSGGQARADTQYF. CDR3 bases: TGCAGTGGCGGACAGGCCCGGGCAGATACGCAGTATTTT.